This TCR beta chain stems from a study of beta chain features in type 1 diabetes. Findings and limits, study-wide: Across patients, naive, central memory and Treg TCRB repertoires exhibited apparently greater similarity than was observed across healthy donors. Whether TCRB rearrangement is influenced by HLA type was left unresolved in this analysis.

A few counts support this clone. The antigen remains undetermined. Germline-derived CDR1 and CDR2 are SQVTM and ANQGSEA. CDR3 length: 18 amino acids. Trimming took 4 bases from V and 7 from J; bases not matched to a gene: 19. Isolated RNA was reverse transcribed in full, so expressed TCRB transcripts were sequenced. Only in-frame clones appear in the TCRdb table, and some are missing; sequencing was by immunoSEQ multiplex PCR. The sample contains fewer than 900,000 clones, roughly 16% of which appear only once. This receptor was identified in a woman aged 18 to 35 in good health. The sample taken for sequencing was naive CD4+ T cells from blood. V gene TRBV29-1 combines with J gene TRBJ2-5; TRBD1 matches at 12 bases. The CDR3: CSVGTLGLRGQGARTQYF. CDR3 coding DNA: TGCAGCGTTGGAACGTTGGGACTAAGGGGACAGGGGGCTAGGACCCAGTACTTC. The full variable domain, in which reference TRBV29-1 and TRBJ2-5 provide the parts outside the CDR3, is SAVISQKPSRDICQRGTSLTIQCQVDSQVTMMFWYRQQPGQSLTLIATANQGSEATYESGFVIDKFPISRPNLTFSTLTVSNMSPEDSSIYLCSVGTLGLRGQGARTQYFGPGTRLLVL.